This TCR beta chain was captured in a study of blood T cell repertoires in COVID-19. Study details: The United States, Italy and Spain were the sources of the acute and convalescent COVID-19 samples. Sources were T cells, B-cell-depleted T cells, or PBMCs; the material itself was cDNA or gDNA.

The CDR3 sequence is 15 residues long. Germline assignment: CDR1 KGHDR and CDR2 SFDVKD. Trimming removed 4 bases at V and 5 bases at J, with 13 bases between. Libraries were prepared by immunoSEQ multiplex PCR; TCRdb keeps only in-frame clonotypes and omits some of them. Of 140,000 to 150,000 clones listed, roughly 89% are singletons. Participants were placed into cohorts based on the clinical history they reported. The sample comprised PBMCs or T cells enriched from blood (not recorded which). The clonotype was recovered from a man aged 45-60 years who had recovered from COVID-19. V and J are TRBV24-1 and TRBJ2-2; the D gene is possibly TRBD2 (5 bases). The CDR3 DNA reads TGTGCCACCAGTGAGAGCCCCCGAGGGACCGGGGAGCTGTTTTTT. This sequence encodes CATSESPRGTGELFF.